One sample yielded the 26 T cell receptor beta chains listed below, sequenced in a study of CD8+CD57+ T cells in acquired aplastic anemia. Researchers used genomic DNA as the template to profile TCR beta VDJ and CDR3. Via MiXCR, TCRdb re-called the reads, giving one row per CDR3 protein. The sample includes 40,000 to 50,000 distinct CDR3 sequences, around 70% of them seen just once. The sequenced sample consisted of sorted CD4+, CD8+, or CD8+CD57+ T cells (not recorded which) from PBMCs. All receptors derive from a human donor in good health, serving as a control.

This clonotype has just one count. Germline is not matched at one junction end, which may reflect a read error. The V and J genes are TRBV10-3 and TRBJ2-5, with 10 bases identical to TRBD2. This CDR3 is 16 amino acids long. The V gene's germline CDR1 is ENHRY and CDR2 SYGVKD. CDR3 loop: CASSYQLAGVRETQYF. CDR3 in DNA: TGTGCCAGCAGTTACCAGCTAGCGGGGGTCCGAGAGACCCAGTACTTC.

The table lists this clonotype with a few counts. The chain links TRBV10-3 to TRBJ1-2; no reliable D call. Germline lookup yields CDR1 ENHRY and CDR2 SYGVKD. With 7 bases removed from V and 3 bases from J, the gap between germline ends came to 9 bases. This CDR3 comprises 12 residues. The CDR3 sequence: CAINRIYYGYTF. The CDR3 DNA follows: TGTGCCATCAACCGGATTTACTATGGCTACACCTTC.

The V and J genes are TRBV7-8 and TRBJ2-7; D not resolved. V shed 0 bases and J shed 6 bases, with 15 bases lying between them. CDR1 is SGHVS, CDR2 FQNEAQ, per germline. This CDR3 comprises 15 residues. The CDR3 here is CASSLARGPTVEQYF. CDR3 bases: TGTGCCAGCAGCTTAGCGCGAGGCCCGACGGTCGAGCAGTACTTC.

This chain uses TRBV12-3 or TRBV12-4 with TRBJ1-1, with D possibly being TRBD1 (6 bases). V shed 5 bases and J shed 6 bases, with 19 bases lying between them. The CDR3 loop spans 15 amino acids. The CDR3, as DNA: TGTGCCAGCAGTCCGCCCTCGGGGGGCGGCGCTGAAGCTTTCTTT. Protein product: CASSPPSGGGAEAFF.

This sequence joins TRBV7-3 and TRBJ2-1; the D gene could be TRBD1 or TRBD2 (5 bases each). V was clipped by 4 bases and J by 9 bases, with 22 bases between them. Germline V gene data show CDR1 as SGHTA and CDR2 as FQGTGA. The CDR3 has 16 amino acids. The CDR3 is CASSSPGQSGPSEQFF. The CDR3 DNA follows: TGTGCCAGCAGCTCCCCGGGGCAGTCGGGGCCCAGTGAGCAGTTCTTC.

The chain has TRBV19 and TRBJ2-5; D is perhaps TRBD1 or TRBD2 (5 bases each). The V gene's germline CDR1 is LNHDA and CDR2 SQIVND (reference sequence). This CDR3 region has 13 residues. Between the trimmed V and J ends, which lost 7 bases and 4 bases, there was a span of 13 bases. CDR3 sequence: CASTSGTRETQYF. In DNA form, the CDR3 reads TGTGCCAGTACTTCAGGGACGCGAGAGACCCAGTACTTC.

This chain uses TRBV19 with TRBJ1-1, with 7 positions matching TRBD1. In germline, CDR1 is LNHDA, CDR2 SQIVND (reference sequence). This CDR3 has 14 residues. V gave up 6 bases and J gave up 1 base; unmatched junction bases: 5. The CDR3 DNA reads TGTGCCAGTAGACAGGGGTATGGGAACACTGAAGCTTTCTTT. As protein: CASRQGYGNTEAFF.

By share, this clonotype counts as medium-sized. The rearrangement joins TRBV7-2 to TRBJ1-1, with D possibly matching TRBD1 (5 bases). The length of the CDR3 is 13 residues. With 1 base removed from V and 5 bases from J, the gap between germline ends came to 8 bases. Germline CDR1 SGHTA, CDR2 FQGNSA. CDR3 residues: CASSLVEGTEAFF. CDR3 nucleotide sequence: TGTGCCAGCAGCTTAGTAGAGGGGACTGAAGCTTTCTTT.

In DNA form, the CDR3 reads TGTGCCAGCAGCCTGAGTAGCGGGGGGAAAGATACGCAGTATTTT. This encodes CASSLSSGGKDTQYF. The rearrangement links TRBV11-2 to TRBJ2-3, with 10 bases identical to TRBD2. J lost 5 bases, V lost 5 bases, and 7 bases had no gene match. The CDR3 contains 15 residues. Germline assignment: CDR1 SGHAT and CDR2 FQNNGV.

The V and J genes are TRBV2 and TRBJ1-2, with D possibly matching TRBD1 (5 bases). V lost 6 bases to trimming and J lost 4 bases, with 12 bases between them. This CDR3 has 13 amino acids. Germline values: CDR1 SNHLY, CDR2 FYNNEI. For the CDR3, the DNA is TGTGCCAGCAGGATGGGGCAGACCTATGGCTACACCTTC. Translating it yields CASRMGQTYGYTF. The full variable domain, in which reference TRBV2 and TRBJ1-2 provide the parts outside the CDR3, is EPEVTQTPSHQVTQMGQEVILRCVPISNHLYFYWYRQILGQKVEFLVSFYNNEISEKSEIFDDQFSVERPDGSNFTLKIRSTKLEDSAMYFCASRMGQTYGYTFGSGTRLTVV.

As regards this clonotype: Germline and junction disagree at one end, which may indicate a read error. The V gene is TRBV2, the J gene TRBJ1-1; tentative D call: TRBD1 (6 bases). Germline assignment: CDR1 SNHLY and CDR2 FYNNEI. The CDR3 spans 13 residues. The CDR3 nucleotides read TGTGCCAGCAGTGGAACAGGGAACGCTGAAGCTTTCTTT. This translates into CASSGTGNAEAFF. The full variable domain, with the rest looked up from reference TRBV2 and TRBJ1-1, is EPEVTQTPSHQVTQMGQEVILRCVPISNHLYFYWYRQILGQKVEFLVSFYNNEISEKSEIFDDQFSVERPDGSNFTLKIRSTKLEDSAMYFCASSGTGNAEAFFGQGTRLTVV.

V usage is TRBV7-2 and J usage is TRBJ2-5; D gene uncertain. The CDR3 length is 12 residues. Trimming left V 3 bases short and J 5 bases short, with 7 bases between. Germline V lookup: CDR1 SGHTA, CDR2 FQGNSA. CDR3 nucleotide sequence: TGTGCCAGCAGCTTTTCCAGGGAGACCCAGTACTTC. Translation gives CASSFSRETQYF. Full variable domain (missing parts from reference TRBV7-2 and TRBJ2-5): GAGVSQSPSNKVTEKGKDVELRCDPISGHTALYWYRQSLGQGLEFLIYFQGNSAPDKSGLPSDRFSAERTGGSVSTLTIQRTQQEDSAVYLCASSFSRETQYFGPGTRLLVL.

This chain connects TRBV19 to TRBJ2-5; 7 bases match TRBD2. The ends lost 3 bases at V and 5 bases at J; junction bases unmatched: 3. Germline lookup yields CDR1 LNHDA and CDR2 SQIVND (reference sequence). The CDR3 runs to 13 residues. In DNA form, the CDR3 reads TGTGCCAGTAGTATTATGGGGGGGGAGACCCAGTACTTC. This sequence encodes CASSIMGGETQYF.

The chain carries TRBV25-1 and TRBJ2-1, with D possibly being TRBD1 (6 bases). The germline gives CDR1 MGHDK, CDR2 SYGVNS. This CDR3 contains 12 residues. The DNA for the CDR3 is TGTGTCGGCAGGGGATACGACAATGAGCAGTTCTTC. Amino acids: CVGRGYDNEQFF. Complete variable domain (other parts from reference TRBV25-1 and TRBJ2-1): EADIYQTPRYLVIGTGKKITLECSQTMGHDKMYWYQQDPGMELHLIHYSYGVNSTEKGDLSSESTVSRIRTEHFPLTLESARPSHTSQYLCVGRGYDNEQFFGPGTRLTVL.

The V gene is TRBV11-2, the J gene TRBJ1-6; D not certain. CDR1 and CDR2 from the germline V gene are SGHAT and FQNNGV. V was shortened by 2 bases and J by 7 bases, with 15 bases between the two germline ends. The CDR3 covers 16 residues. This CDR3 reads CASSLRTAGRNSPLHF. The CDR3, as DNA: TGTGCCAGCAGCTTACGAACGGCGGGTCGGAATTCACCCCTCCACTTT.

The rearrangement uses TRBV2 and TRBJ1-1; D possibly corresponds to TRBD1 (5 bases). The CDR3 loop spans 13 amino acids. Trimming cost V 3 bases and J 4 bases, with 9 bases left between them. CDR1 and CDR2 (germline): SNHLY, FYNNEI. CDR3 residues: CASSDEGSTEAFF. In DNA, the CDR3 is TGTGCCAGCAGTGACGAGGGGTCCACTGAAGCTTTCTTT.

The V call is TRBV2, the J call TRBJ1-2; D unresolved. The germline V gene has CDR1 SNHLY and CDR2 FYNNEI. The CDR3 totals 14 residues. Trimming stripped 1 base from V and 4 bases from J, with 10 bases between. Here the CDR3 reads CASSEGQLIYGYTF. The CDR3 DNA is TGTGCCAGCAGTGAAGGGCAGTTGATCTATGGCTACACCTTC.

The V and J genes are TRBV7-9 and TRBJ1-6; D is possibly TRBD1 (5 bases). Trimming cost V 6 bases and J 4 bases, with 13 bases left between them. This CDR3 spans 15 amino acids. Germline assignment: CDR1 SEHNR and CDR2 FQNEAQ (reference sequence). As DNA, the CDR3 is TGTGCCAGCAGTGTTGACAGCAATTATAATTCACCCCTCCACTTT. Its translation: CASSVDSNYNSPLHF.

The gene calls are TRBV29-1 and TRBJ2-7; 9 bases match TRBD2. CDR1 and CDR2 (germline): SQVTM, ANQGSEA. Trimming removed 5 bases from V and 3 bases from J; junction bases left unmatched: 5. CDR3 size: 13 residues. Written as DNA, the CDR3 is TGCAGCGTTATGACTAGCGGCGGCTACGAGCAGTACTTC. Its protein is CSVMTSGGYEQYF.

This clonotype showed up many times. The V call is TRBV6-5, the J call TRBJ1-6; D is uncertain. This CDR3 spans 14 amino acids. The germline CDR1 and CDR2 sequences are MNHEY and SVGAGI. With 11 bases removed from V and 5 bases from J, the gap between germline ends came to 16 bases. The DNA for the CDR3 is TGTGCCGCCTCTCCGAGCTCAAATAATTCACCCCTCCACTTT. Protein sequence: CAASPSSNNSPLHF.

This clonotype has ten or more counts. The chain links TRBV10-3 to TRBJ2-1; maybe TRBD2 (6 bases). Germline V lookup: CDR1 ENHRY, CDR2 SYGVKD. The CDR3 covers 14 residues. The V and J ends lost 8 bases and 9 bases respectively, with 20 bases between them. The CDR3 region has the DNA TGTGCCATCGGCGAAGCGGGCCAGGTCGGTGAGCAGTTCTTC. It translates to CAIGEAGQVGEQFF.

The gene calls are TRBV5-1 and TRBJ1-4, with D perhaps matching TRBD1 (6 bases). V was cut by 0 bases and J by 5 bases, with 11 bases left in between. The CDR3 spans 15 residues. CDR1 is SGHRS and CDR2 is YFSETQ in the germline V gene. CDR3 region: CASSLAGTPNEKLFF. The CDR3 DNA sequence: TGCGCCAGCAGCTTGGCCGGGACACCGAATGAAAAACTGTTTTTT.

This clonotype was observed a handful of times. This chain uses TRBV25-1 with TRBJ1-4, with 8 bases matching TRBD1. V was clipped by 2 bases and J by 8 bases; unmatched bases: 4. The CDR3 runs to 14 residues. Germline CDR1 is MGHDK and CDR2 is SYGVNS. The CDR3 nucleotides are TGTGCCAGCAGTGAAGAGGGGACAGGCGAAAAACTGTTTTTT. This sequence encodes CASSEEGTGEKLFF.

This chain uses TRBV29-1 with TRBJ2-3; TRBD2 matches at 7 bases. This CDR3 contains 13 residues. V dropped 0 bases and J dropped 5; count of bases not matched to a gene: 2. Germline V gene lookup returns CDR1 SQVTM and CDR2 ANQGSEA. The CDR3 DNA sequence: TGCAGCGTTGAAGAGGGGGGGGGAGATACGCAGTATTTT. Its translation: CSVEEGGGDTQYF.

For this clonotype: One junction end does not reproduce the germline sequence, and a read error may be involved. The rearrangement links TRBV10-3 to TRBJ2-7; D remains ambiguous. Germline V gene lookup returns CDR1 ENHRY and CDR2 SYGVKD. This CDR3 contains 13 residues. CDR3: CAISGSDFYERYF. CDR3 bases: TGTGCCATCAGTGGCAGCGATTTCTACGAGCGGTACTTC.

This clonotype qualifies as medium-sized. The chain recombines TRBV24-1 with TRBJ2-3; D gene unclear. Trimming removed 2 bases from V and 9 bases from J, with 5 bases in between. Per the germline V gene, CDR1 is KGHDR and CDR2 is SFDVKD. This CDR3 contains 11 residues. The CDR3 DNA reads TGTGCCACCAGTGATTCGTACACGCAGTATTTT. Amino acids: CATSDSYTQYF.